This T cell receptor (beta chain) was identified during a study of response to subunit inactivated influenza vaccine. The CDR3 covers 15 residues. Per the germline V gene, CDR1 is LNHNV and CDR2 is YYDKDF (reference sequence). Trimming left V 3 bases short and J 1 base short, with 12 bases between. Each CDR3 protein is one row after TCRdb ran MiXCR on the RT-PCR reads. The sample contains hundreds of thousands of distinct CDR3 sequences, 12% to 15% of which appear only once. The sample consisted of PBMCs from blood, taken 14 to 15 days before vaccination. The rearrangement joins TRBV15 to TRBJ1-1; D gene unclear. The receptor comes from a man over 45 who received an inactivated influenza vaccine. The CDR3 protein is CATSRSREANTEAFF. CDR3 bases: TGTGCCACCAGCAGGAGCCGGGAGGCGAACACTGAAGCTTTCTTT.